The rows below give T cell receptor beta chains drawn from one sample of a study of T cell responses to AZD1222 COVID-19 vaccine. The repertoire was sequenced with immunoSEQ multiplex PCR; TCRdb's copy has only in-frame clones and lacks some. This sample has roughly 150,000 clones, with around nine tenths found just once. Specimen: peripheral blood, collected 28 days after the second AZD1222 dose. These receptors all stem from an adult who received the AZD1222 COVID-19 vaccine. The CDR3 runs from the conserved cysteine through the conserved F or W. Fields, in order: clone size, V gene, J gene, D gene, CDR3 DNA, CDR3 protein. The D gene is left open where the match is weak. Expanded clones are given a class, and other clones once, few, many or no size at all.

>.|TRBV5-1|TRBJ1-2|.
TGCGCCAGCAGCTTGGATATAGGGGGCTATGGCTACACCTTC
CASSLDIGGYGYTF
>.|TRBV5-1|TRBJ1-2|.
TGCGCCAGCAGCCCCCGACAGCCGACCTCCTATGGCTACACCTTC
CASSPRQPTSYGYTF
>.|TRBV6-5|TRBJ1-1|.
TGTGCCAGCAGTCGGTCGCCCTGGGGCACTGAAGCTTTCTTT
CASSRSPWGTEAFF
>few|TRBV6-5|TRBJ1-1|.
TGTGCCAGCAGTTACGGCGGATTAAGGGGGGTCACTGAAGCTTTCTTT
CASSYGGLRGVTEAFF
>.|TRBV10-3|TRBJ2-7|TRBD1
TGTGCCATCAGTGGGTCAGACAGGGGGGCCTACGAGCAGTACTTC
CAISGSDRGAYEQYF
>.|TRBV6-5|TRBJ1-4|.
TGTGCCAGCAGTTACAACCCCCCGAATGAAAAACTGTTTTTT
CASSYNPPNEKLFF
>.|TRBV7-9|TRBJ2-7|.
TGTGCCAGCAGCCCTAAAGGGGGAGGTTCCTACGAGCAGTACTTC
CASSPKGGGSYEQYF
>.|TRBV20-1|TRBJ1-1|.
TGCAGTGCTAGTCGGGCGGGGTTTAGCTTGAACACTGAAGCTTTCTTT
CSASRAGFSLNTEAFF
>.|TRBV6-5|TRBJ2-7|.
TGTGCCAGCCGCCAGACAGGAGGGTACGAGCAGTACTTC
CASRQTGGYEQYF
>.|TRBV6-6|TRBJ1-2|.
TGTGCCAGCAGCCCGACAGCCCCTAGCTATGGCTACACCTTC
CASSPTAPSYGYTF
>few|TRBV5-1|TRBJ1-2|TRBD1
TGCGCCAGCAGCTTAAACCGGGACAGGGGCTATGGCTACACCTTC
CASSLNRDRGYGYTF
>.|TRBV4-1|TRBJ1-2|TRBD1
TGCGCCAGCAGCCAACGGACAGGGGGCGGATATGGCTACACCTTC
CASSQRTGGGYGYTF
>.|TRBV10-2|TRBJ2-7|.
TGCGCCAGCAGTGAAGAGGGCGCGAGCTCCTACGAGCAGTACTTC
CASSEEGASSYEQYF
>.|TRBV7-2|TRBJ1-2|.
TGTGCCAGCAGCTTAGTTGAGGGGTTAGGCTACACCTTC
CASSLVEGLGYTF
>.|TRBV18|TRBJ2-7|TRBD2
TGTGCCAGCTCACCACAAGCGGGGGCCGGTCCCTACGAGCAGTACTTC
CASSPQAGAGPYEQYF
>once|TRBV27|TRBJ2-1|.
TGTGCCAGCAGTTTCGGGGCCCGTGGGGTTGAGCAGTTCTTC
CASSFGARGVEQFF
>.|TRBV12-3/TRBV12-4|TRBJ1-4|.
TGTGCCAGCAGTTTTCGTCAGAGAGGGAAACTGTTTTTT
CASSFRQRGKLFF
>.|TRBV4-1|TRBJ2-2|.
TGCGCCAGCAGCCAAGGGGGCTCCTCCCGGGAGCTGTTTTTT
CASSQGGSSRELFF
>once|TRBV9|TRBJ2-5|TRBD2
TGTGCCAGCAGCGCGATAGCGGGGTACCAAGAGACCCAGTACTTC
CASSAIAGYQETQYF
>few|TRBV10-3|TRBJ2-5|.
TGTGCCATCAGTGAGTCGACTCTGGGGGGTAGGAAAGAGACCCAGTACTTC
CAISESTLGGRKETQYF
>.|TRBV9|TRBJ2-5|TRBD2
TGTGCCAGCAGCCCCGCGGCTAGCGGGGGGGCGGGGACCCAGTACTTC
CASSPAASGGAGTQYF
>.|TRBV2|TRBJ1-2|.
TGTGCCAGCAGTGCCGACGGGAGCTATGGCTACACCTTC
CASSADGSYGYTF
>.|TRBV7-9|TRBJ2-7|.
TGTGCCAGCAGCTTAGGCATGGGCGAGCAGTACTTC
CASSLGMGEQYF
>.|TRBV28|TRBJ1-2|.
TGTGCCAGCAGGCGAGATACTAACTATGGCTACACCTTC
CASRRDTNYGYTF
>.|TRBV21-1|TRBJ2-3|.
TGTGCCAGCAGCACCCGTTTAGATACGCAGTATTTT
CASSTRLDTQYF
>.|TRBV6-2/TRBV6-3|TRBJ1-5|TRBD1
TGTGCCAGCAGTCCGGGCCGGGACAGGAGAAGCAATCAGCCCCAGCATTTT
CASSPGRDRRSNQPQHF
>.|TRBV15|TRBJ2-1|TRBD2
TGTGCCACCAGCAGGGACGCGGGGGAGTCCTACAATGAGCAGTTCTTC
CATSRDAGESYNEQFF
>.|TRBV6-1|TRBJ1-4|TRBD1
TGTGCCAGCAGTGAAGATATTCGCTGGGTCGGGACAGGGGAAAAACTGTTTTTT
CASSEDIRWVGTGEKLFF
>.|TRBV5-6|TRBJ1-2|.
TGTGCCAGCAGCCCAGAAAAAGAGATACAAGGAGCTAACTATGGCTACACCTTC
CASSPEKEIQGANYGYTF
>.|TRBV4-2|TRBJ2-2|TRBD1
TGTGCCAGCAGCCAAAGGACAGGGGGCTCAAGCGGGGAGCTGTTTTTT
CASSQRTGGSSGELFF
>.|TRBV21-1|TRBJ2-5|.
TGTGCCAGCAGCCTCCGGACTAGCGGGGGAGAGACCCAGTACTTC
CASSLRTSGGETQYF
>.|TRBV18|TRBJ1-5|.
TGTGCCAGCTCACCTGGTCTCAATCAGCCCCAGCATTTT
CASSPGLNQPQHF
>.|TRBV28|TRBJ1-3|.
TGTGCCAGCAGGCTGACAGTCTCTGGAAACACCATATATTTT
CASRLTVSGNTIYF
>.|TRBV7-9|TRBJ2-5|TRBD2
TGTGCCAGCAGCTTAGGGTGGGCGGGGGGCCAAGAGACCCAGTACTTC
CASSLGWAGGQETQYF
>.|TRBV7-9|TRBJ1-2|TRBD1
TGTGCCAGCAGCCACCCCCAAGGGACAGCGGGGTGGGATGGCTACACCTTC
CASSHPQGTAGWDGYTF
>.|TRBV5-4|TRBJ2-7|.
TGTGCCAGCAGCGGCGGAGTCCTCCCCGGGGGCGAGCAGTACTTC
CASSGGVLPGGEQYF
>.|TRBV6-5|TRBJ2-3|TRBD2
TGTGCCAGCAGTTTTAATCTAGCGGAGGGCACAGATACGCAGTATTTT
CASSFNLAEGTDTQYF
>.|TRBV7-6|TRBJ1-1|.
TGTGCCAGCAGCCCGCCTCGGGTCCTGAACACTGAAGCTTTCTTT
CASSPPRVLNTEAFF
>.|TRBV4-3|TRBJ1-2|.
TGCGCCAGCAGCCAAGCCACGGGGTGGGTTGATGGCTACACCTTC
CASSQATGWVDGYTF
>.|TRBV5-1|TRBJ1-1|TRBD1
TGCGCCAGCAGCTTGGGGGACAGGAACACTGAAGCTTTCTTT
CASSLGDRNTEAFF
>.|TRBV9|TRBJ2-1|.
TGTGCCAGCAGCAGAGAGGCGACCTCCTACAATGAGCAGTTCTTC
CASSREATSYNEQFF
>.|TRBV4-3|TRBJ2-3|TRBD1
TGCGCCAGCAGCTCCAGACAGGGGCGATCAGGAGATACGCAGTATTTT
CASSSRQGRSGDTQYF
>.|TRBV7-9|TRBJ2-7|.
TGTGCCAGCAGCTTAGGGGACGGCTTCTACGAGCAGTACTTC
CASSLGDGFYEQYF
>.|TRBV6-5|TRBJ1-3|TRBD1
TGTGCCAGCAGACGGACAGGGGGAAACACCATATATTTT
CASRRTGGNTIYF
>few|TRBV6-5|TRBJ1-1|.
TGTGCCAGCAAACCACCCGGGGCGAACACTGAAGCTTTCTTT
CASKPPGANTEAFF
>.|TRBV7-2|TRBJ1-2|TRBD1
TGTGCCAGCAGCCCGGACAGGAACTATGGCTACACCTTC
CASSPDRNYGYTF
>.|TRBV7-8|TRBJ2-2|.
TGTGCCAGCAGCTTCTCAGTACAGGGTGGGACCGGGGAGCTGTTTTTT
CASSFSVQGGTGELFF
>.|TRBV2|TRBJ1-2|.
TGTGCCAGCAGCGAAACAGAAAACTATGGCTACACCTTC
CASSETENYGYTF
>.|TRBV6-5|TRBJ1-2|.
TGTGCCAGCAGTTACGGCAACTATGGCTACACCTTC
CASSYGNYGYTF
>.|TRBV6-5|TRBJ2-7|.
TGTGCCAGCAGTTACTCGACGGGCACCTACGAGCAGTACTTC
CASSYSTGTYEQYF
>once|TRBV7-9|TRBJ1-2|.
TGTGCCAGCAGCTTGCGGGGTGGGGAAGGGGACTACACCTTC
CASSLRGGEGDYTF
>.|TRBV7-8|TRBJ1-1|.
TGTGCCAGCAGCAGGGGGGGCAGGATGAACACTGAAGCTTTCTTT
CASSRGGRMNTEAFF
>.|TRBV6-6|TRBJ2-2|TRBD1
TGTGCCAGCAGTCTATCGACAGGGACCGTGAACACCGGGGAGCTGTTTTTT
CASSLSTGTVNTGELFF